This entry is about one T cell receptor beta chain. The data belong to a study of cytomegalovirus exposure and HLA in healthy donors. The PCR made use of 60 Vbeta and 13 Jbeta primers. The data were produced by immunoSEQ multiplex PCR, yet TCRdb's version contains in-frame clones alone and is incomplete. The table includes roughly 150,000 clones, roughly 75% detected once. There are 13 residues in the CDR3. Germline V CDR1 and CDR2: MDHEN, SYDVKM. Trimming pared 2 bases from V and 8 bases from J, leaving 12 bases between. The chain combines TRBV28 with TRBJ1-2; tentative D call: TRBD1 (5 bases). The sequencing input was PBMCs. The TCR was taken from a man aged 18 to 29 in good health and CMV-seropositive. The CDR3 reads CASSLPGDVGYTF. CDR3 bases: TGTGCCAGCAGTTTACCGGGGGATGTGGGCTACACCTTC.